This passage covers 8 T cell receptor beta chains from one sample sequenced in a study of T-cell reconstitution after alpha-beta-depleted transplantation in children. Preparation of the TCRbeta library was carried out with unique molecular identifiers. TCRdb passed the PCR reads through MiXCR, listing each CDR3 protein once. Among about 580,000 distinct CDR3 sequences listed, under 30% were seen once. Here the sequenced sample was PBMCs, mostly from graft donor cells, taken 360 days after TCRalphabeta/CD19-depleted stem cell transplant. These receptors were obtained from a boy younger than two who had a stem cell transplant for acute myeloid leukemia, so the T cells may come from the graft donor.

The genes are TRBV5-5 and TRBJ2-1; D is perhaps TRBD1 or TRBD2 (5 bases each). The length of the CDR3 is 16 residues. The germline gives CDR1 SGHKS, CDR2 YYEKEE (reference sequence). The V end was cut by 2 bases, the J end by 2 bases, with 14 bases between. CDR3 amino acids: CASSLYGAGTYNEQFF. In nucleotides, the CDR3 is TGTGCCAGCAGCTTATACGGGGCGGGCACCTACAATGAGCAGTTCTTC.

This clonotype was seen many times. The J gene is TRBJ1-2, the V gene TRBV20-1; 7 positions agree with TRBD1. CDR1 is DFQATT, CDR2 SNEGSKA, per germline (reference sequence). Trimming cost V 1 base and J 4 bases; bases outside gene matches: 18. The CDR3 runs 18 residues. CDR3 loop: CSARVPAGQLSRGYGYTF. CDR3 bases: TGCAGTGCTAGAGTTCCCGCGGGACAGCTCTCAAGAGGCTATGGCTACACCTTC.

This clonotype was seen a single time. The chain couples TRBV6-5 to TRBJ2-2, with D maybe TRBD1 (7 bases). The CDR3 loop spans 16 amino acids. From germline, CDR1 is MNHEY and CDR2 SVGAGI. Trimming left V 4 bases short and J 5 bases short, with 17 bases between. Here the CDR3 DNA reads TGTGCCAGCAGTTCCCAGGAGGGACAGCCAACCGGGGAGCTGTTTTTT. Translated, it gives CASSSQEGQPTGELFF.

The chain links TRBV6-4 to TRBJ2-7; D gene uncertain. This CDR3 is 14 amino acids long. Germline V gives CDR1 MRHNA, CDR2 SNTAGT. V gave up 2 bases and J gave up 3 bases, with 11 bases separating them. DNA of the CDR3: TGTGCCAGCAGTGACGGTCCCAGGTTCTACGAGCAGTACGTC. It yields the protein CASSDGPRFYEQYV.

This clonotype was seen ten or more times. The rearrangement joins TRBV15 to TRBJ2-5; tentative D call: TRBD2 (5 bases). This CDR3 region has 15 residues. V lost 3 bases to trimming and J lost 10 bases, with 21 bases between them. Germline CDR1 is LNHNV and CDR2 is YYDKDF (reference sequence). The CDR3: CATSSGIAGGFVQYF. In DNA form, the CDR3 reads TGTGCCACCAGCAGCGGGATCGCAGGAGGATTTGTCCAGTACTTC.

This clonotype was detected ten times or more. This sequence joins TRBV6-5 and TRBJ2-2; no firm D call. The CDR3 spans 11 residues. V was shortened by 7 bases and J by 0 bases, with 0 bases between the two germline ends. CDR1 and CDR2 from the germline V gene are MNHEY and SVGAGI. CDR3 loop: CASTNTGELFF. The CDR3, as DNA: TGTGCCAGCACGAACACCGGGGAGCTGTTTTTT.

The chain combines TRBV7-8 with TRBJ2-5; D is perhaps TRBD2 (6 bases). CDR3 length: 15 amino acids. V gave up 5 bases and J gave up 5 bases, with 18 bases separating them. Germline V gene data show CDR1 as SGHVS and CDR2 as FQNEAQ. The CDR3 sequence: CASSLRGLEVETQYF. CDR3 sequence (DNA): TGTGCCAGCAGCCTAAGGGGACTGGAAGTGGAGACCCAGTACTTC.

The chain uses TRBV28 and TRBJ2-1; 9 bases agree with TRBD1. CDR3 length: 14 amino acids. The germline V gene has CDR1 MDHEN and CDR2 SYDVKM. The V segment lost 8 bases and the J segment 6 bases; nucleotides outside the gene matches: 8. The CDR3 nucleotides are TGTGCCAGCTCCGGACAGGGGCTTACCAATGAGCAGTTCTTC. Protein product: CASSGQGLTNEQFF.